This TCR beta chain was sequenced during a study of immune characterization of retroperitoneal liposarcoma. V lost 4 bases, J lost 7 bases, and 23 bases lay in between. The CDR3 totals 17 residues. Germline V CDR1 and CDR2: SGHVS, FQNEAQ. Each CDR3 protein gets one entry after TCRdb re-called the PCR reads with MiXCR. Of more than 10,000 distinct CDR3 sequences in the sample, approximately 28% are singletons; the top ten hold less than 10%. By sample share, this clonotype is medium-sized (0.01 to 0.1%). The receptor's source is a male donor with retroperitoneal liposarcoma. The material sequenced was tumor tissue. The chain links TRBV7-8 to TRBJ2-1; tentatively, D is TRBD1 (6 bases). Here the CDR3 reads CASSSLGGVGRRNEQFF. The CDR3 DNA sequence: TGTGCCAGCAGCTCCCTAGGGGGTGTAGGACGCAGGAATGAGCAGTTCTTC.